This T cell receptor (beta chain) was profiled in a study of T cell responses to AZD1222 COVID-19 vaccine. With regard to this clone: Its antigen is as yet unknown.

CDR1 is SGHNT and CDR2 is YYREEE in the germline V gene (reference sequence). The CDR3 loop spans 13 amino acids. Trimming shortened V by 1 base and J by 3 bases, and 4 bases separated the two germline ends. Method: immunoSEQ multiplex PCR; TCRdb's copy keeps in-frame clones and lacks some. The sample has 90,000 to 120,000 clones, about 93% seen once. Findings and limits, study-wide: Donor demographics were predominantly white British with a female majority; clonal diversity may be underestimated.

The clonotype was recovered from an adult in good health. The sequencing used peripheral blood, collected on day 0 of AZD1222 vaccination. The chain couples TRBV5-4 to TRBJ2-2, with no clear D. CDR3: CASSLRDTGELFF. The CDR3 nucleotides are TGTGCCAGCAGCTTGAGAGACACCGGGGAGCTGTTTTTT.